This T cell receptor beta chain was sequenced during a study of graft-versus-host responses after intestinal transplantation (dated by TCRdb to 2020 to 2022). Regarding the study in general: Recipients received multivisceral, liver-intestinal, or isolated intestinal transplants. Every recipient was given anti-thymocyte globulin induction, then maintenance tacrolimus and steroids for about three years. Bulk TCR-beta CDR3 sequencing was used to track graft-versus-host and host-versus-graft alloreactive T cell clones in the graft, circulation and bone marrow after intestinal transplantation. Alloreactive clones were identified by sequencing pre-transplant mixed lymphocyte reaction products and comparing them with unstimulated pre-transplant donor and recipient T cells. The cohort enrolled around 23 intestinal transplant recipients including one retransplant, and a few patients lacking pretransplant specimens were excluded. A peak of at least 4% donor T cells among recipient peripheral blood mononuclear cells was the definition used for donor T cell macrochimerism. Instead of going to the commercial service, samples from a few later patients were sequenced in-house on an Illumina MiSeq and processed with MiXCR. What the work shows at the level of the full study, not this receptor alone: GvH clones were found in recipient bone marrow, and some of the GvH clones appeared earlier in ileal mucosa or blood, which is consistent with an intestinal mucosal origin. The relatively low number and heterogeneity of intestinal transplant patients limited the conclusions. Patients with donor T cell macrochimerism had high GvH to HvG T cell clonal ratios in their allografts. Peak levels of circulating GvH clones were associated with declines in HvG clones early after transplant.

The library was made by the immunoSEQ multiplex PCR assay. For most patients, high-throughput TCR-beta CDR3 sequencing of genomic DNA was performed by Adaptive Biotechnologies. The authors processed their data as follows. Adaptive's ImmunoSEQ software supplied the TCR sequencing data for under 20 patients, while MiXCR and VDJtools were used to process a few other patients. CDR3 nucleotide sequences shared between donor and recipient were removed because their origin could not be assigned. Alloreactive clones required at least 2-fold expansion over unstimulated cells and minimum CFSE-low frequency of 0.002% (template counts) or 0.001% (read counts). Mappable clones were those detected in sequenced pre-transplant spleen, lymph node, or MLR CFSE-low populations of the donor or recipient. The cumulative frequency of alloreactive clones was calculated as a percentage of all sequences, weighted by copy number. TCRdb stores this immuneACCESS table with in-frame sequences only. Part of the clones is absent; in the studies checked, under half of the shortfall reflects unresolved V genes, and no reason is known for the rest. Clone size and V and J calls were adopted from that table, with D and trimming inferred from the DNA. The sample data list about 12,000 clones, and over 70% of these were observed just once. The ten largest clonotypes hold approximately 50% of the sample.

Note on this clone: The target of this receptor is not known. No base quality information exists; no much larger clone differs at one position.

Blood samples were collected up to 4 times in the first month after transplant and then at least monthly when available. The V end gives up 2 bases and the J end 0 bases, leaving 2 bases in the junction not matched to a gene. Spanning cysteine to phenylalanine, the CDR3 consists of 15 amino acids. The sequence is cut down to CDR3 DNA, 45 bases in frame from base 1. CDR1 and CDR2, looked up from the germline V gene, are MNHNS and SASEGT. The chain links TRBV6-1 with TRBJ2-3; 7 bases in between match TRBD2. The receptor was derived from a human patient who received an intestinal transplant, so some T cells may come from the graft donor. Specimen: PBMCs, collected 120 to 130 days after transplant. The DNA sequence reads TGTGCCAGCAGTGAATTTAGCGGGAGCACAGATACGCAGTATTTT. It codes for CASSEFSGSTDTQYF.